These 24 T cell receptor beta chains originate from one sample sequenced in a study of CD8+ T cells in alopecia areata. The sample's treatment: oral pan-JAK inhibitor, 5-10 mg twice daily. cDNA prepared by RNA extraction and subsequent reverse transcription served as the template for sequencing. Data came from immunoSEQ multiplex PCR; TCRdb stores just in-frame clones and leaves some out. Of about 270,000 clones detected, about 60% appear once; the ten largest clones hold around 0.92%. The sequenced sample was CD4+ T cells sorted from blood, obtained around week 53, from a patient treated with tofacitinib. These receptors came from a human donor with alopecia areata.

The rearrangement links TRBV11-2 to TRBJ2-7; D is ambiguous. Per germline, CDR1 SGHAT and CDR2 FQNNGV. The V end was cut by 1 base, the J end by 2 bases, with 0 bases between. The CDR3 length is 11 residues. Here the CDR3 reads CASSLAYEQYF. The CDR3 nucleotides are TGTGCCAGCAGCTTAGCCTACGAGCAGTACTTC.

The rearrangement links TRBV13 to TRBJ2-3; tentatively, D is TRBD1 (5 bases). Germline values: CDR1 PRHDT, CDR2 FYEKMQ (reference sequence). The CDR3 is 15 amino acids. V gave up 2 bases and J gave up 6 bases, with 15 bases separating them. CDR3 amino acids: CASSLLSQGWDTQYF. The CDR3 DNA sequence: TGTGCCAGCAGCTTATTGTCGCAGGGATGGGATACGCAGTATTTT.

This clone was recorded a few times. This sequence joins TRBV9 and TRBJ2-7; D not certain. With 0 bases removed from V and 1 base from J, the gap between germline ends came to 11 bases. The CDR3 runs to 15 residues. Germline CDR1 is SGDLS and CDR2 is YYNGEE. This CDR3 reads CASSVGAAKSYEQYF. The CDR3 bases are TGTGCCAGCAGCGTAGGGGCAGCGAAATCCTACGAGCAGTACTTC.

Only a few counts were recorded for this clone. This chain uses TRBV20-1 with TRBJ2-2; D uncertain. The CDR3 is 11 residues long. Germline V CDR1 and CDR2: DFQATT, SNEGSKA (reference sequence). The V end was cut by 6 bases, the J end by 7 bases, with 9 bases between. CDR3 protein: CSAKTYGELFF. CDR3 nucleotide sequence: TGCAGTGCCAAGACCTACGGGGAGCTGTTTTTT.

This clone was counted once. The chain uses TRBV6-6 and TRBJ2-1, with D hard to call. The CDR3 is made up of 11 amino acids. Trimming cost V 4 bases and J 9 bases, with 7 bases left between them. CDR1 is MNHNY, CDR2 SVGAGI, per germline (reference sequence). Written as DNA, the CDR3 is TGTGCCAGCAGTTCAGGCCTTGAGCAGTTCTTC. It is translated as CASSSGLEQFF.

The rearrangement uses TRBV11-1 and TRBJ2-1; D might be TRBD2 (5 bases). Trimming left V 6 bases short and J 3 bases short, with 9 bases between. This CDR3 is 13 amino acids long. CDR1 and CDR2 from the germline V gene are SGHAT and FQDESV (reference sequence). CDR3 nucleotides: TGTGCCAGCAGGGCCGGGGTCTACAATGAGCAGTTCTTC. This encodes CASRAGVYNEQFF.

V gene TRBV6-1 combines with J gene TRBJ2-4; either TRBD1 or TRBD2 may supply D (6 bases each). The CDR3 runs to 14 residues. CDR1 MNHNS and CDR2 SASEGT come from the germline V gene. Deletions cut 7 bases from V and 6 bases from J, with 16 bases between. CDR3 bases: TGTGCCAGCACCCGAGGGGGACTCCTAAACATTCAGTACTTC. The encoded protein is CASTRGGLLNIQYF.

This clone was seen only a few times. The chain carries TRBV7-3 and TRBJ1-1, with no clear D. Trimming shortened V by 5 bases and J by 0 bases, and 7 bases separated the two germline ends. The CDR3 spans 13 residues. Germline-derived CDR1 and CDR2 are SGHTA and FQGTGA. The CDR3 reads CASSLAMNTEAFF. CDR3 DNA sequence: TGTGCCAGCAGCCTAGCTATGAACACTGAAGCTTTCTTT. The whole variable domain, remainder taken from reference TRBV7-3 and TRBJ1-1, is GAGVSQTPSNKVTEKGKYVELRCDPISGHTALYWYRQSLGQGPEFLIYFQGTGAADDSGLPNDRFFAVRPEGSVSTLKIQRTERGDSAVYLCASSLAMNTEAFFGQGTRLTVV.

The rearrangement joins TRBV14 to TRBJ2-5; a possible D gene is TRBD2 (5 bases). The V end lost 8 bases, the J end lost 0 bases, and 10 bases lay between the germline ends. Germline loops: CDR1 SGHDN, CDR2 FVKESK. CDR3 length equals 13 residues. CDR3 coding DNA: TGTGCCAGCCGATCGGGGAACCAAGAGACCCAGTACTTC. This codes for CASRSGNQETQYF.

The chain uses TRBV30 and TRBJ1-5, with D hard to call. Trimming took 2 bases from V and 5 from J, leaving 10 bases between them. This CDR3 comprises 13 residues. CDR1 is GTSNPN, CDR2 SVGIG, per germline (reference sequence). DNA of the CDR3: TGTGCCTGGAGTCCGAGGGTCGATCAGCCCCAGCATTTT. Protein product: CAWSPRVDQPQHF.

This clone has more than one count but fewer than ten. The sample carries other DNA sequences with the same CDR3. The chain couples TRBV9 to TRBJ1-1; tentatively, D is TRBD1 (5 bases). V dropped 2 bases and J dropped 1 base, with 9 bases sitting between them. Germline lookup yields CDR1 SGDLS and CDR2 YYNGEE. This CDR3 contains 14 residues. In DNA form, the CDR3 reads TGTGCCAGCAGCGTGGCAGGGACGAACACTGAAGCTTTCTTT. This sequence encodes CASSVAGTNTEAFF.

The chain links TRBV4-3 to TRBJ2-4; 7 nucleotides match TRBD1. Germline trimming cut 1 base from V and 5 bases from J; bases unmatched to any gene: 11. The CDR3 has 17 amino acids. Germline loops: CDR1 LGHNA, CDR2 YSLEER. CDR3 bases: TGCGCCAGCAGCCAAGCTAGAGGGGGCTGGGGTCAAAACATTCAGTACTTC. Its translation is CASSQARGGWGQNIQYF.

The chain carries TRBV2 and TRBJ1-5; D gene ambiguous. This CDR3 has 12 residues. With 4 bases removed from V and 7 bases from J, the gap between germline ends came to 8 bases. Looked up from germline, CDR1 is SNHLY and CDR2 is FYNNEI. CDR3 loop: CASSVRGQPQHF. Written as DNA, the CDR3 is TGTGCCAGCAGTGTCCGAGGACAGCCCCAGCATTTT.

The rearrangement links TRBV20-1 to TRBJ1-3, with D uncertain. The CDR3 has 10 residues. With 5 bases removed from V and 1 base from J, the gap between germline ends came to 0 bases. Germline CDR1 and CDR2: DFQATT and SNEGSKA (reference sequence). CDR3 amino acids: CSASGNTIYF. CDR3 DNA sequence: TGCAGTGCTTCTGGAAACACCATATATTTT.

The chain combines TRBV4-3 with TRBJ1-2; a weak D match, TRBD1 (5 bases). In germline, CDR1 is LGHNA, CDR2 YSLEER. V dropped 0 bases and J dropped 8 bases, with 13 bases sitting between them. The CDR3 sequence is 14 residues long. CDR3 loop: CASSQDHGTGGYTF. The CDR3 nucleotides read TGCGCCAGCAGCCAAGATCACGGGACCGGCGGCTACACCTTC.

The chain couples TRBV30 to TRBJ1-1; D uncertain. V gave up 4 bases and J gave up 6 bases, with 12 bases separating them. This CDR3 spans 12 amino acids. Per germline, CDR1 GTSNPN and CDR2 SVGIG (reference sequence). The DNA of the CDR3 is TGTGCCTGGACCCCCGATTGGGCTGAAGCTTTCTTT. This codes for CAWTPDWAEAFF.

This clone was seen only a few times. The chain uses TRBV4-1 and TRBJ1-2, with D tentatively TRBD1 (5 bases). This CDR3 is 16 amino acids long. The ends were cut back, 0 bases at V and 5 bases at J, with 16 bases in the middle. Germline CDR1 and CDR2: MGHRA and YSYEKL. CDR3 amino acids: CASSQDESRQYYGYTF. The CDR3 region has the DNA TGCGCCAGCAGCCAAGATGAGTCGAGACAGTATTATGGCTACACCTTC.

The V and J genes are TRBV29-1 and TRBJ2-3, with 8 bases that match TRBD1. The CDR3 length is 15 residues. V shed 3 bases and J 7 bases; nucleotides not matched to a gene: 12. The V gene's germline CDR1 is SQVTM and CDR2 ANQGSEA. In nucleotides, the CDR3 is TGCAGCGTTGACCCCTGGACAGGGCGACCTCATACGCAGTATTTT. Its translation is CSVDPWTGRPHTQYF.

CDR3 protein: CASSLPDSRGMYTQYF. The CDR3 coding sequence is TGTGCCAGCAGCTTACCCGACTCGCGGGGGATGTATACGCAGTATTTT. The chain employs TRBV5-4 and TRBJ2-3; 7 positions agree with TRBD2. This CDR3 has 16 residues. Germline CDR1 SGHNT, CDR2 YYREEE (reference sequence). J gave up 7 bases and V 2 bases, and 13 bases lay outside the gene matches.

V is TRBV5-1 and J is TRBJ2-3, with 9 bases fitting TRBD2. Germline-derived CDR1 and CDR2 are SGHRS and YFSETQ. J gave up 3 bases and V 0 bases, and 2 bases lay outside the gene matches. This CDR3 has 15 residues. CDR3 DNA: TGCGCCAGCAGCTTGGGTAGCGGGGGTACAGATACGCAGTATTTT. It yields the protein CASSLGSGGTDTQYF. The full variable domain, its missing parts supplied by reference TRBV5-1 and TRBJ2-3, is KAGVTQTPRYLIKTRGQQVTLSCSPISGHRSVSWYQQTPGQGLQFLFEYFSETQRNKGNFPGRFSGRQFSNSRSEMNVSTLELGDSALYLCASSLGSGGTDTQYFGPGTRLTVL.

This clone appeared a single time. The chain links TRBV7-3 to TRBJ2-3, with 8 bases lining up with TRBD1. Germline V CDR1 and CDR2: SGHTA, FQGTGA. The V segment lost 5 bases and the J segment 7 bases; nucleotides outside the gene matches: 8. The CDR3 is 14 residues long. The CDR3 coding sequence is TGTGCCAGCAGCCGGACAGGGTCAGCAAATACGCAGTATTTT. Translation: CASSRTGSANTQYF.

This clone was seen more than once but under ten times. The chain carries TRBV2 and TRBJ1-2, with D uncertain. The CDR3 is made up of 12 amino acids. Germline CDR1 reads SNHLY; CDR2 reads FYNNEI. Trimming removed 6 bases at V and 3 bases at J, with 8 bases between. The DNA for the CDR3 is TGTGCCAGCAGGTTTAATGACTATGGCTACACCTTC. The encoded protein is CASRFNDYGYTF.

The chain couples TRBV7-3 to TRBJ2-5; maybe TRBD2 (5 bases). There are 15 residues in the CDR3. The V gene's germline CDR1 is SGHTA and CDR2 FQGTGA. Trimming took 0 bases from V and 5 from J, leaving 13 bases between them. The CDR3 nucleotides read TGTGCCAGCAGCTTAACGCCGGGGTGGGCGGAGACCCAGTACTTC. Residues: CASSLTPGWAETQYF.

The chain recombines TRBV7-8 with TRBJ2-7; D is possibly TRBD1 (6 bases). The CDR3 runs to 14 residues. CDR1 and CDR2 (germline): SGHVS, FQNEAQ. Trimming took 1 base from V and 7 from J, leaving 14 bases between them. CDR3 sequence: CASSLDLGAEEQYF. DNA of the CDR3: TGTGCCAGCAGCTTAGATCTGGGGGCGGAAGAGCAGTACTTC.